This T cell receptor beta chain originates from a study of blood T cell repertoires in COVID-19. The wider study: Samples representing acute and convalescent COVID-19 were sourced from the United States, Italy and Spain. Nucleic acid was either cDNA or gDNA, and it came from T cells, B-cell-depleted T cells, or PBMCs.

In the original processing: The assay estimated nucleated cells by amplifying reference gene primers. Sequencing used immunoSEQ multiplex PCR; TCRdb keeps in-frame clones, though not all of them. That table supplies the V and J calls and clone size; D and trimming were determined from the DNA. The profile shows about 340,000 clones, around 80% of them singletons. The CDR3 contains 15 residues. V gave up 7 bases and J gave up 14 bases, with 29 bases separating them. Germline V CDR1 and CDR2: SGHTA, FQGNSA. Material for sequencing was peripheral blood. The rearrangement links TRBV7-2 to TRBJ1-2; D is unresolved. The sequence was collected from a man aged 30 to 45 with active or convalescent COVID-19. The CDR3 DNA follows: TGTGCCAGCATCCTTACTGACGGAGGGATTAAAGTAGAGACCTTC. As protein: CASILTDGGIKVETF.